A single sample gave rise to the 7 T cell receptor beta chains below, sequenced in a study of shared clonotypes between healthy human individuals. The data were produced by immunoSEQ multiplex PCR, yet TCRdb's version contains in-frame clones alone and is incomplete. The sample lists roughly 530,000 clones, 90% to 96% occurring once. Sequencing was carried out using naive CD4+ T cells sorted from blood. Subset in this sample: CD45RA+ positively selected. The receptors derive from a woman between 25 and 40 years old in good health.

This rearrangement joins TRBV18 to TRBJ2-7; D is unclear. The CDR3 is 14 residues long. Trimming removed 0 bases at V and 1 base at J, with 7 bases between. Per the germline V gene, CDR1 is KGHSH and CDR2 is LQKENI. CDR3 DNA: TGTGCCAGCTCACCACCGGCGCCTTCCTACGAGCAGTACTTC. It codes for CASSPPAPSYEQYF.

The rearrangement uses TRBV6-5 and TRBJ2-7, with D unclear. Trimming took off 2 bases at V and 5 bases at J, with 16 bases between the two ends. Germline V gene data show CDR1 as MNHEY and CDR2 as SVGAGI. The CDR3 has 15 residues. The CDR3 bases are TGTGCCAGCAGTTACCGAAGGACGGCGAGCGACGAGCAGTACTTC. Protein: CASSYRRTASDEQYF.

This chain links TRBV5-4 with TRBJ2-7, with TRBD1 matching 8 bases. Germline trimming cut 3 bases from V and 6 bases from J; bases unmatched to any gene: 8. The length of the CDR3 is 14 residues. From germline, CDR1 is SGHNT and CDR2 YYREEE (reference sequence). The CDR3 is CASSYGQGTIEQYF. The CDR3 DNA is TGTGCCAGCAGCTACGGACAGGGTACTATCGAGCAGTACTTC.

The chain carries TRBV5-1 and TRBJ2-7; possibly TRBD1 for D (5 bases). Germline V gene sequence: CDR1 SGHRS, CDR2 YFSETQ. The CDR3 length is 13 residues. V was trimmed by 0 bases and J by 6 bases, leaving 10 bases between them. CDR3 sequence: CASSLAGRAEQYF. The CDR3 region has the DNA TGCGCCAGCAGCTTGGCCGGCAGGGCCGAGCAGTACTTC.

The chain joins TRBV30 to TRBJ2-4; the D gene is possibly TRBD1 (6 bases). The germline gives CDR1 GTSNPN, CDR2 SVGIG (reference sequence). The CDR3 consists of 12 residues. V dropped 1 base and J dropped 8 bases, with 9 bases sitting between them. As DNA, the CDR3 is TGTGCCTGGAGTGGGCAGGGGTACATTCAGTACTTC. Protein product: CAWSGQGYIQYF.

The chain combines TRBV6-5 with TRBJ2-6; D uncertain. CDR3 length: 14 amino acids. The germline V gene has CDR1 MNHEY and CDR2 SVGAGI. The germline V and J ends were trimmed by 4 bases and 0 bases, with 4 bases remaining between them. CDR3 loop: CASSSYSGANVLTF. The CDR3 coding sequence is TGTGCCAGCAGTTCCTACTCTGGGGCCAACGTCCTGACTTTC.

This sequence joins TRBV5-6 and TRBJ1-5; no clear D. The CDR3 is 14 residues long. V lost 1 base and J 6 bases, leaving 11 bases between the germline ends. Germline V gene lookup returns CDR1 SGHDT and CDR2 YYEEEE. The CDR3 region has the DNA TGTGCCAGCAGCTTGTCGGGTCGGGGTCAGCCCCAGCATTTT. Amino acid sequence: CASSLSGRGQPQHF. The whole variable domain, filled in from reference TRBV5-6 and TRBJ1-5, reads DAGVTQSPTHLIKTRGQQVTLRCSPKSGHDTVSWYQQALGQGPQFIFQYYEEEERQRGNFPDRFSGHQFPNYSSELNVNALLLGDSALYLCASSLSGRGQPQHFGDGTRLSIL.